This paragraph reports one T cell receptor (beta chain). These data belong to a study of T cells in Graves' hyperthyroidism and ophthalmopathy. V was trimmed by 2 bases and J by 2 bases, leaving 27 bases between them. The CDR3 covers 20 residues. Germline CDR1 and CDR2: SGHVS and FQNEAQ. Exclusion followed for patients with uncontrolled infection, other autoimmune disease, pregnancy or lactation. Regions amplified from RNA transcripts were the TCR beta CDR3 regions. TCR CDR3 underwent first-round RT-PCR with the HTBI primer set. Using its own MiXCR run on the multiplex PCR reads, TCRdb lists one record per CDR3 protein. The table includes about 350,000 distinct CDR3 sequences, approximately 14% detected once.

The chain joins TRBV7-8 to TRBJ2-5; D unclear. Sequenced material: blood. The clonotype was recovered from a woman aged 40 to 50 with Graves' ophthalmopathy. The CDR3 region has the DNA TGTGCCAGCAGCTTAAGTCTGGGATATCCCGCCCGGCCCATTCAAGAGACCCAGTACTTC. Its protein is CASSLSLGYPARPIQETQYF.